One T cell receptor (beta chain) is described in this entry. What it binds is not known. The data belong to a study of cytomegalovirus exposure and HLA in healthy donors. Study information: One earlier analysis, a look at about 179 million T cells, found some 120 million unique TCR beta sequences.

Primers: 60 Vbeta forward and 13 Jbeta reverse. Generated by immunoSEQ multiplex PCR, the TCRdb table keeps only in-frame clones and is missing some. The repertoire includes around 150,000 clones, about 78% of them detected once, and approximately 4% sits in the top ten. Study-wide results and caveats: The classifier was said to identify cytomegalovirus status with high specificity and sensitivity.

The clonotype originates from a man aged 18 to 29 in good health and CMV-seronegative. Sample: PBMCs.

CDR3 loop: CASSLEGGGNQPQHF. The CDR3 DNA reads as TGTGCCAGCAGCTTAGAGGGAGGGGGCAATCAGCCCCAGCATTTT. The chain uses TRBV7-2 and TRBJ1-5; D might be TRBD1 (5 bases). The ends were cut back, 1 base at V and 2 bases at J, with 9 bases in the middle. CDR1 and CDR2 (germline): SGHTA, FQGNSA. This CDR3 is 15 amino acids long.